This is a list of T cell receptor beta chains from one sample in a study of blood T cell repertoires in COVID-19. Sequencing was performed with immunoSEQ multiplex PCR; in TCRdb, only in-frame clones are kept and a portion is missing. The data contain 180,000 or so clones, around 80% of them singletons. Sequencing was performed on PBMCs or T cells enriched from blood (not recorded which). The receptors were gathered from a woman aged 60-75 years who had recovered from COVID-19. Each CDR3 is given with its conserved first and last residue. The D gene is left open where the match is weak. Part of the rows lack a size; the others show once, few, many or a class for expanded clones.

j_gene | abundance | v_gene | d_gene | CDR3nt | CDR3aa
TRBJ1-5 | . | TRBV1 | . | TGCACCAGCAGCCAATACCACAGGGAGGGGAATCAGCCCCAGCATTTT | CTSSQYHREGNQPQHF
TRBJ1-1 | once | TRBV10-3 | . | TGTGCCATCAGTGAACAGGGGAACACTGAAGCTTTCTTT | CAISEQGNTEAFF
TRBJ1-1 | . | TRBV28 | . | TGTGCCAGCAGTTCTTGGCAGGCTGAAGCTTTCTTT | CASSSWQAEAFF
TRBJ2-2 | . | TRBV7-3 | . | TGTGCCAGCAGCTTAGGTGTTGGCGGCACCGGGGAGCTGTTTTTT | CASSLGVGGTGELFF
TRBJ2-2 | . | TRBV5-1 | . | TGCGCCAGCAGCCAACAGGGAGGGGCCACCGGGGAGCTGTTTTTT | CASSQQGGATGELFF
TRBJ2-2 | . | TRBV9 | . | TGTGCCAGCAGCGTAGAAACAGAAAACACCGGGGAGCTGTTTTTT | CASSVETENTGELFF
TRBJ2-1 | . | TRBV24-1 | TRBD2 | TGTGCCACCGGAAGCGGGAGGGCCGATGAGCAGTTCTTC | CATGSGRADEQFF
TRBJ2-2 | . | TRBV5-1 | . | TGCGCCAGCAGCCAAACGGGGTACACCGGGGAGCTGTTTTTT | CASSQTGYTGELFF
TRBJ2-3 | once | TRBV5-5 | . | TGTGCCAGCAGGTATCCTAGCACAGATACGCAGTATTTT | CASRYPSTDTQYF
TRBJ2-2 | . | TRBV2 | TRBD1 | TGTGCCAGCAGCGGACAGGGGGGGGCCACCGGGGAGCTGTTTTTT | CASSGQGGATGELFF
TRBJ2-2 | once | TRBV5-1 | . | TGCGCCAGCAGTTTAAACCGGGAGATTTCCGGGGAGCTGTTTTTT | CASSLNREISGELFF
TRBJ2-2 | . | TRBV5-1 | . | TGCGCCAGCAGCTTGGACTCTCACACCGGGGAGCTGTTTTTT | CASSLDSHTGELFF
TRBJ2-1 | . | TRBV5-1 | TRBD2 | TGCGCCAGCAGCCGGACTAGCGGGAGTCTCTATGAGCAGTTCTTC | CASSRTSGSLYEQFF
TRBJ2-5 | . | TRBV7-6 | TRBD2 | TGTGCCAGCAGCCGAAAGATCGGGGGGAGCCCCTCGCAAGAGACCCAGTACTTC | CASSRKIGGSPSQETQYF
TRBJ2-3 | . | TRBV5-1 | TRBD2 | TGCGCCAGCAGCTTGGACAGCGGGGGAACCACAGATACGCAGTATTTT | CASSLDSGGTTDTQYF
TRBJ1-2 | few | TRBV5-1 | . | TGCGCCAGCAGCTTGGGACAGGCTCAAGTTTTC | CASSLGQAQVF
TRBJ2-1 | . | TRBV5-5 | TRBD1 | TGTGCCAGCAGCGGAACCCGGGACAGGGGCTGGAATGAGCAGTTCTTC | CASSGTRDRGWNEQFF
TRBJ1-2 | . | TRBV27 | . | TGTGCCAGCAGTTTATATCCCTCAGCACAGGGCTATGGCTACACCTTC | CASSLYPSAQGYGYTF
TRBJ1-1 | . | TRBV5-1 | . | TGCGCCAGCAGAAGGACACAGATGAACACTGAAGCTTTCTTT | CASRRTQMNTEAFF
TRBJ1-5 | . | TRBV28 | . | TGTGCCAGCAGTTTAATACTCCATAGCAATCAGCCCCAGCATTTT | CASSLILHSNQPQHF
TRBJ2-7 | . | TRBV28 | . | TGTGCCAGCAGTTTATACGGTTTAATTTGGACAGCTCCCCAAAGGAACTACGAGCAGTACTTC | CASSLYGLIWTAPQRNYEQYF
TRBJ1-1 | . | TRBV28 | . | TGTGCCAGCAGTTTGGGCGGGGGCTTTAACACTGAAGCTTTCTTT | CASSLGGGFNTEAFF
TRBJ1-6 | once | TRBV19 | . | TGTGCCAGTAGGGGGAGGACGGATAATTCACCCCTCCACTTT | CASRGRTDNSPLHF
TRBJ1-5 | . | TRBV5-5 | TRBD1 | TGTGCCAGCAGCTTGGAGGGGGACAGGGCTCAGCCCCAGCATTTT | CASSLEGDRAQPQHF
TRBJ1-1 | . | TRBV3-1/TRBV3-2 | . | TGTGCCAGCAGCAGAGTAGGGGAGAACACTGAAGCTTTCTTT | CASSRVGENTEAFF
TRBJ1-2 | . | TRBV6-1 | . | TGTGCCAGCAGTGAATTGTACAGGGTGGATGGCTACACCTTC | CASSELYRVDGYTF
TRBJ1-5 | . | TRBV19 | . | TGTGCCAGTAGTGGACAAACCCGGCAGCCCCAGCATTTT | CASSGQTRQPQHF
TRBJ1-2 | . | TRBV7-9 | TRBD1 | TGTGCCAGCAGCTTGGGGACAGCTAACTATGGCTACACCTTC | CASSLGTANYGYTF
TRBJ2-5 | once | TRBV2 | TRBD1 | TGTGCCAGCAAGGGGGACAGGGGGCGGGAGACCCAGTACTTC | CASKGDRGRETQYF